This T cell receptor (beta chain) came from a study of T cell responses to AZD1222 COVID-19 vaccine. Per germline, CDR1 MNHEY and CDR2 SMNVEV (reference sequence). Trimming cost V 0 bases and J 4 bases, with 7 bases left between them. The CDR3 length is 14 residues. In regard to this clone: Antigen: not known.

Sequenced by immunoSEQ multiplex PCR; TCRdb stores in-frame clones only, minus some. The sample shows roughly 140,000 clones, under 90% of them seen only once. Broader study findings: Nearly half of spike-specific TCRs reportedly go after variant regions that carry no mutations.

This TCR derives from an adult who received the AZD1222 COVID-19 vaccine. V gene TRBV27 combines with J gene TRBJ2-1; D is possibly TRBD2 (6 bases). The material was peripheral blood, obtained 28 days after the second AZD1222 dose. Here the CDR3 reads CASSLSGTYNEQFF. CDR3 in DNA: TGTGCCAGCAGTTTATCGGGGACTTACAATGAGCAGTTCTTC.